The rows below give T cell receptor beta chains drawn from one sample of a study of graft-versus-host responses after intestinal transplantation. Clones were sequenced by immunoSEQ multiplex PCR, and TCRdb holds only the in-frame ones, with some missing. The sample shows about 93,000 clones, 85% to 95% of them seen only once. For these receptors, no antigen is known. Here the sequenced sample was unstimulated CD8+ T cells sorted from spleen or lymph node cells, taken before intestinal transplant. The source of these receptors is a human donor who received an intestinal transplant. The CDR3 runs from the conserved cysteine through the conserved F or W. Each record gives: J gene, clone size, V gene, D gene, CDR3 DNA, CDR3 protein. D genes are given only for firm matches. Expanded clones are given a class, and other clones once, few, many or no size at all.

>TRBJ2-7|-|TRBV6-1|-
TGTGCCAGCAGTGAAGCGGTATGGCAGGCCTACGAGCAGTACTTC
CASSEAVWQAYEQYF
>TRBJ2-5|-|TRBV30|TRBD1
TGTGCCTGGGGGACAGAGTATTGGGCTGAGACCCAGTACTTC
CAWGTEYWAETQYF
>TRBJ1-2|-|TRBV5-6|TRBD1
TGTGCCAGCAGCCAAGGGACAGGGGGCTACGGCTACACCTTC
CASSQGTGGYGYTF
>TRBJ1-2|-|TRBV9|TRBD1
TGTGCCAGCAGTGCATCACAGGGGTACTATGGCTACACCTTC
CASSASQGYYGYTF
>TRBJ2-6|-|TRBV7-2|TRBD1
TGTGCCAGCTTCGGGAAGGGACAGGGGGTTTTTGGGGCCAACGTCCTGACTTTC
CASFGKGQGVFGANVLTF
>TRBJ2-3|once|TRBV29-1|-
TGCAGCGTTGTGGACATCGCGGATACGCAGTATTTT
CSVVDIADTQYF
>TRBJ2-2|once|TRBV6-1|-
TGTGCCAGCGCGTCCGGGGAGCTGTTTTTT
CASASGELFF
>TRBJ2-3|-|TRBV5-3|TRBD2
TGTGCCAGAAGCTTGTCTCGCGGGGGTACAACTAGCACAGATACGCAGTATTTT
CARSLSRGGTTSTDTQYF
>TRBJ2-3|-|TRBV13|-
TGTGCCAGCAGCTTAGGGCTAGCTCCCCCAGATACGCAGTATTTT
CASSLGLAPPDTQYF
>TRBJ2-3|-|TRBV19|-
TGTGCCGTAAGGGGTGCAGATACGCAGTATTTT
CAVRGADTQYF
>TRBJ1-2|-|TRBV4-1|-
TGCGCCAGCAGCCAAGTGGACAGCGAAGGTTACGGCTACACCTTC
CASSQVDSEGYGYTF
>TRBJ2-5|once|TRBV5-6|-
TGTGCCAGCAGCTTGGATCGGGAGTGGTTAGAGACCCAGTACTTC
CASSLDREWLETQYF
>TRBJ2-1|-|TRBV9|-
TGTGCCAGCAGCGTGGAGTCGTACGGGTCCTACAATGAGCAGTTCTTC
CASSVESYGSYNEQFF
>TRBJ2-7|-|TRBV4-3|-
TGCGCCAGCAGCCAAGATCCCCCAGGGGAAGCCTACGAGCAGTACTTC
CASSQDPPGEAYEQYF
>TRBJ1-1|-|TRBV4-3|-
TGCGCCAGCAGCCAAGAGGTAGGGAGGGGCACTGAAGCTTTCTTT
CASSQEVGRGTEAFF
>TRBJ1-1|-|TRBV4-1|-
TGCGCCAGCAGCCACGCAATCGGGGGGGTTACTGAAGCTTTCTTT
CASSHAIGGVTEAFF
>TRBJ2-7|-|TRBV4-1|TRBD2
TGCGCCAGCAGCCAAGATTTGGCGGGAGTCGAGCAGTACTTC
CASSQDLAGVEQYF
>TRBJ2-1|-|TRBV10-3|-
TGTGCCATCAGTGATTCTAGTGAGCAGTTCTTC
CAISDSSEQFF
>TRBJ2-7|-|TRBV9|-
TGTGCCAGCAGCGTAGTCTCGGGGTACGAGCAGTACTTC
CASSVVSGYEQYF
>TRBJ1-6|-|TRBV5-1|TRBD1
TGCGCCAGCAGATCGACACCGGGACAGGGAAATTCACCCCTCCACTTT
CASRSTPGQGNSPLHF
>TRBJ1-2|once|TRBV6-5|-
TGTGCCAGCAGTTACGGGGCGAACTATGGCTACACCTTC
CASSYGANYGYTF
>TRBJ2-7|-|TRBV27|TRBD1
TGTGCCAGCAGTTGGACAGGGGGCTCCTACGAGCAGTACTTC
CASSWTGGSYEQYF
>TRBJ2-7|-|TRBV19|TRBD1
TGTGCCAGTAGCCCGACAGGGGGAGGCTACGAGCAGTACTTC
CASSPTGGGYEQYF
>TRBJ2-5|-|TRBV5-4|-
TGTGCCAGCAGCTTACAGACGATCAAGACCCAGTACTTC
CASSLQTIKTQYF
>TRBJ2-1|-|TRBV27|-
TGTGCCAGCAGTTTATCCCCCAGGATCGGTGAGCAGTTCTTC
CASSLSPRIGEQFF
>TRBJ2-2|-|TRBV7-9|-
TGTGCCAGCAGCTCCGGTAATGCCCCCGGGGAGCTGTTTTTT
CASSSGNAPGELFF
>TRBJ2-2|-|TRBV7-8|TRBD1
TGTGCCAGCAGCTCGGGACAGGGGCCCTACACCGGGGAGCTGTTTTTT
CASSSGQGPYTGELFF
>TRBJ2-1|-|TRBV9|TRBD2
TGTGCCAGCAGCGTCGGGACTAACTACAATGAGCAGTTCTTC
CASSVGTNYNEQFF
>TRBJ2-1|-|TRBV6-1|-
TGTGCCAGCATTTCGGTCAGCGGAGGGTACGATGAGCAGTTCTTC
CASISVSGGYDEQFF
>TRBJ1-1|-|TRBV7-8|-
TGTGCCAGCAGCTTGAAACAGGGACGGAACACTGAAGCTTTCTTT
CASSLKQGRNTEAFF
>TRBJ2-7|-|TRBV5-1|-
TGCGCCAGCAGCTTGGGTTCAGGGGCAAAGTACGAGCAGTACTTC
CASSLGSGAKYEQYF
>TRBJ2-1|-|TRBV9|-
TGTGCCAGCAGCCCTACGGGTCGCGATGAGCAGTTCTTC
CASSPTGRDEQFF
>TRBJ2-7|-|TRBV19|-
TGTGCCAGTAGTTCGGGACTTGGCTACGAGCAGTACTTC
CASSSGLGYEQYF
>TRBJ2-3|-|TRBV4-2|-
TGTGCCAGCAGCCTTAACAGGGTGCCAGATACGCAGTATTTT
CASSLNRVPDTQYF
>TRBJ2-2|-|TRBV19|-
TGTGCCAGTATCGTAGAGAACACCGGGGAGCTGTTTTTT
CASIVENTGELFF
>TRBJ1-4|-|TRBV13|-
TGTGCCAGCAGCTCGGGAACAACTAATGAAAAACTGTTTTTT
CASSSGTTNEKLFF
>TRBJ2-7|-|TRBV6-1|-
TGTGCCAGCAGTGCCACAGGGTTAGGTGAGCAGTACTTC
CASSATGLGEQYF
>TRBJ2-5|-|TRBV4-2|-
TGTGCCAGCAGCCAAGACTTGGGACTCGGAGAGACCCAGTACTTC
CASSQDLGLGETQYF
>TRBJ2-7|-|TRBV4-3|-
TGCGCCAGCAGCCAAGAACAGGGATACTCCTACGAGCAGTACTTC
CASSQEQGYSYEQYF
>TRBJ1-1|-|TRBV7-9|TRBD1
TGTGCCAGCAGCTCGTGGACAGGGGTTCTTGCTGAAGCTTTCTTT
CASSSWTGVLAEAFF
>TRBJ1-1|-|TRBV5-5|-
TGTGCCAGCAGCTTGGCCAGGGCGAACACTGAAGCTTTCTTT
CASSLARANTEAFF
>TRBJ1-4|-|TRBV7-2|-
TGTGCCAGCAGCTTGGGAGGTTGGCGGAACCGTTTTAGAGAAAAACTGTTTTTT
CASSLGGWRNRFREKLFF
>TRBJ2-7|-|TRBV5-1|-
TGCGCCAGCAGCTTGGGTGCGGGCTCCTACGAGCAGTACTTC
CASSLGAGSYEQYF
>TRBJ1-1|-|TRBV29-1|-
TGCAGCGTTGACCAGGGGATGAACACTGAAGCTTTCTTT
CSVDQGMNTEAFF